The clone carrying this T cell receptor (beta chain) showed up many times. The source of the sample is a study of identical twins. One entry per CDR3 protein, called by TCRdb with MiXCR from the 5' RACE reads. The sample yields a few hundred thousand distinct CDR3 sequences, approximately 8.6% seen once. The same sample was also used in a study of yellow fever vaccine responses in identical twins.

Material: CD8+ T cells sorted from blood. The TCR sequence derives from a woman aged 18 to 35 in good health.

CDR3 nucleotides: TGTGCCAGCTCGGAGTATTATGAAAAACTGTTTTTT. Translating it yields CASSEYYEKLFF. J is TRBJ1-4 and V is TRBV3-1, with no clear D. The germline gives CDR1 LGHDT, CDR2 YNNKEL (reference sequence). This CDR3 has 12 residues. Trimming cost V 8 bases and J 6 bases, with 10 bases left between them.